These T cell receptor beta chains were read from a single sample in a study of vaccination and CD4 T cells after COVID-19. TCRdb processed the PCR reads anew with MiXCR; each CDR3 protein has one entry. This table holds 12,000 or so distinct CDR3 sequences, around 30% found once. These receptors have no known antigen. Sequencing was performed on cultured CD4+ T cells from blood. The source is a human donor with COVID-19. The CDR3 runs from the conserved cysteine through the conserved F or W. The order of the fields is clone size, D gene, J gene, V gene, CDR3 DNA, CDR3 protein. A D gene is named only where the DNA matches it firmly. The size entry is marked missing in some rows and otherwise reads once, few, many or a size class.

clone size: .
D gene: TRBD1
J gene: TRBJ2-6
V gene: TRBV7-2
CDR3 DNA: TGTGCCAGCAGCTTTGGGGAACAGGGGACATTCTCTGGGGCCAACGTCCTGACTTTC
CDR3 protein: CASSFGEQGTFSGANVLTF

clone size: medium-sized
D gene: TRBD1
J gene: TRBJ1-2
V gene: TRBV15
CDR3 DNA: TGTGCCACCAGCAGAGACCTCCAAGGGACAGGGGATGGCTACACCTTC
CDR3 protein: CATSRDLQGTGDGYTF

clone size: .
D gene: .
J gene: TRBJ2-2
V gene: TRBV19
CDR3 DNA: TGTGCCAGTAGTATTCCCGGGACGGGAAACACCGGGGAGCTGTTTTTT
CDR3 protein: CASSIPGTGNTGELFF

clone size: .
D gene: .
J gene: TRBJ1-4
V gene: TRBV20-1
CDR3 DNA: TGCAGTGCGAAATCTAACGGCGGGGTGGAGGGAGTCGAAAAACTGTTTTTT
CDR3 protein: CSAKSNGGVEGVEKLFF

clone size: .
D gene: TRBD1
J gene: TRBJ2-7
V gene: TRBV7-2
CDR3 DNA: TGTGCCAGCAGCCCTCGACAGGGGTCCTACGAGCAGTACTTC
CDR3 protein: CASSPRQGSYEQYF

clone size: .
D gene: .
J gene: TRBJ1-1
V gene: TRBV15
CDR3 DNA: TGTGCCACCAGCAGAGATCACCCAGGTGAAGCTTTCTTT
CDR3 protein: CATSRDHPGEAFF

clone size: .
D gene: .
J gene: TRBJ2-7
V gene: TRBV20-1
CDR3 DNA: TGCAGTGCTAGTTTGGGACTCTCCTACGAGCAGTACTTC
CDR3 protein: CSASLGLSYEQYF

clone size: few
D gene: .
J gene: TRBJ2-5
V gene: TRBV2
CDR3 DNA: TGTGCCAGCAGTGTAGGGGGGCAGACCCAGTACTTC
CDR3 protein: CASSVGGQTQYF

clone size: few
D gene: TRBD2
J gene: TRBJ2-2
V gene: TRBV7-8
CDR3 DNA: TGTGCCAGCAGCTCGTATCGCCTAGCGGGGGGGCACGGGGAGCTGTTTTTT
CDR3 protein: CASSSYRLAGGHGELFF

clone size: .
D gene: .
J gene: TRBJ2-3
V gene: TRBV7-2
CDR3 DNA: TGTGCCAGCAGCCTTCGGCAGGGGTTCCCAGATACGCAGTATTTT
CDR3 protein: CASSLRQGFPDTQYF

clone size: .
D gene: .
J gene: TRBJ1-1
V gene: TRBV5-1
CDR3 DNA: TGCGCCAGCAGCTTGGAAGGCAGCACCACGAACACTGAAGCTTTCTTT
CDR3 protein: CASSLEGSTTNTEAFF

clone size: few
D gene: .
J gene: TRBJ1-5
V gene: TRBV2
CDR3 DNA: TGTGCCAGCAGTGAATTTTCTCCAGGGGTTAATCAGCCCCAGCATTTT
CDR3 protein: CASSEFSPGVNQPQHF

clone size: .
D gene: .
J gene: TRBJ1-1
V gene: TRBV18
CDR3 DNA: TGTGCCAGCTCACCAAAGGGTAATGGGGAAGCTTTCTTT
CDR3 protein: CASSPKGNGEAFF

clone size: .
D gene: .
J gene: TRBJ2-2
V gene: TRBV5-4
CDR3 DNA: TGTGCCAGCAGCTTTGCGGGACTCGTTACCGGGGAGCTGTTTTTT
CDR3 protein: CASSFAGLVTGELFF

clone size: .
D gene: TRBD2
J gene: TRBJ2-3
V gene: TRBV28
CDR3 DNA: TGTGCCAGCAGTTTGGGAGGGCCAGATACGCAGTATTTT
CDR3 protein: CASSLGGPDTQYF

clone size: few
D gene: TRBD1
J gene: TRBJ1-4
V gene: TRBV6-1
CDR3 DNA: TGTGCCAGCAGCCGGACAGGTGGAAATGAAAAACTGTTTTTT
CDR3 protein: CASSRTGGNEKLFF

clone size: .
D gene: TRBD2
J gene: TRBJ2-3
V gene: TRBV4-2
CDR3 DNA: TGTGCCAGCAGCCAAGTGGGAGCGGGGGGAGCTAGCACAGATACGCAGTATTTT
CDR3 protein: CASSQVGAGGASTDTQYF

clone size: .
D gene: TRBD2
J gene: TRBJ2-7
V gene: TRBV7-2
CDR3 DNA: TGTGCCAGCAGCTTGGTCCTGGCGGGGGGTTACGAGCAGTACTTC
CDR3 protein: CASSLVLAGGYEQYF